Sequencing of this TCR beta chain was carried out in a study of shared T cell receptors in the human thymus. Sequenced by immunoSEQ multiplex PCR; TCRdb stores in-frame clones only, minus some. The sample includes around 340,000 clones, around 93% of them seen just once. The CDR3 has 14 amino acids. V lost 1 base to trimming and J lost 3 bases, with 11 bases between them. Germline CDR1 is SGHRS and CDR2 is YFSETQ. Sequenced: thymocytes. This clonotype was sampled from a human donor. The chain joins TRBV5-1 to TRBJ2-7; D is tentatively TRBD1 or TRBD2 (5 bases each). The CDR3 bases are TGCGCCAGCAGCTTGAAGGGGAGAGGCTACGAGCAGTACTTC. The encoded protein is CASSLKGRGYEQYF.